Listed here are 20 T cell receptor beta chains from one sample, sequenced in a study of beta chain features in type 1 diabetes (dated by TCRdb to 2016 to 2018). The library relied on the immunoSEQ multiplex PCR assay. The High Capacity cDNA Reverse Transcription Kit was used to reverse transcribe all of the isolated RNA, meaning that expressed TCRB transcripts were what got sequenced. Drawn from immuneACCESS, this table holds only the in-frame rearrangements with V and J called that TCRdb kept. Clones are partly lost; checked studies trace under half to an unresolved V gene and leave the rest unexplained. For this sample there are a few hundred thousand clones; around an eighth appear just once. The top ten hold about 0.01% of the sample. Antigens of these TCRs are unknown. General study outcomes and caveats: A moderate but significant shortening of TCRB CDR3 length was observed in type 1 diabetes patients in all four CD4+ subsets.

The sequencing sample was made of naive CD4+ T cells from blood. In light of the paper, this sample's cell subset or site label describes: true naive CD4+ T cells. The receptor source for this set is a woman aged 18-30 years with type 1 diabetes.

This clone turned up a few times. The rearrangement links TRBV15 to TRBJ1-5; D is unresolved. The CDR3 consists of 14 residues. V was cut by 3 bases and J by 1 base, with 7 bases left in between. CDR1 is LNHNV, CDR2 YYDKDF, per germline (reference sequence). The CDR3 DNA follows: TGTGCCACCAGCAGGGCGGGGAGCAATCAGCCCCAGCATTTT. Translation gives CATSRAGSNQPQHF.

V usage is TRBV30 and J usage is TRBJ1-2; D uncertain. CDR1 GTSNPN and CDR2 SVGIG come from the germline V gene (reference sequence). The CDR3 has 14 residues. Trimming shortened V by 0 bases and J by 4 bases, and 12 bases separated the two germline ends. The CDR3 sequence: CAWSVRGLVYGYTF. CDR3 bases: TGTGCCTGGAGTGTACGAGGGCTTGTCTATGGCTACACCTTC. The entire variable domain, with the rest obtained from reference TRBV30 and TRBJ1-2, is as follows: SQTIHQWPATLVQPVGSPLSLECTVEGTSNPNLYWYRQAAGRGLQLLFYSVGIGQISSEVPQNLSASRPQDRQFILSSKKLLLSDSGFYLCAWSVRGLVYGYTFGSGTRLTVV.

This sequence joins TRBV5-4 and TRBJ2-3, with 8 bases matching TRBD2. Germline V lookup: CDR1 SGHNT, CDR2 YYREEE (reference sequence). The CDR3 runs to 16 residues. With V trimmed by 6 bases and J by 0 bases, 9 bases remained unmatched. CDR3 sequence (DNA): TGTGCCAGCATCTTTAGCGGGGCTGAGAGCACAGATACGCAGTATTTT. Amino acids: CASIFSGAESTDTQYF.

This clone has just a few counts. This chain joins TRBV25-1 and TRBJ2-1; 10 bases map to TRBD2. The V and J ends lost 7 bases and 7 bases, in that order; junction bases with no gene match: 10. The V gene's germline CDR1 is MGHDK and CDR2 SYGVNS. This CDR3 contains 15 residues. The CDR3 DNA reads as TGTGCCAGCATTGAGAGTCGAGCGGGAGGGAATGAGCAGTTCTTC. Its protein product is CASIESRAGGNEQFF.

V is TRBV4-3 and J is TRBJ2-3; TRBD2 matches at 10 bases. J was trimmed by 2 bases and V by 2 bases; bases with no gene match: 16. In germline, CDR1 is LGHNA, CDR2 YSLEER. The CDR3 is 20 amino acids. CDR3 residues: CASSQLFIAGGSSVTDTQYF. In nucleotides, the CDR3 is TGCGCCAGCAGCCAACTCTTTATAGCGGGAGGTTCCTCGGTCACAGATACGCAGTATTTT.

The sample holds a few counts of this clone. The CDR3 DNA sequence: TGCGCCAGCAGCTCAGGACTAGCGGGAGGGCATGAGCAGTTCTTC. It specifies CASSSGLAGGHEQFF. The gene calls are TRBV5-1 and TRBJ2-1; 15 nucleotides match TRBD2. V lost 3 bases to trimming and J lost 8 bases; unmatched junction nucleotides: 3. The CDR3 spans 15 residues. Germline CDR1 SGHRS, CDR2 YFSETQ. The whole variable domain, filled in from reference TRBV5-1 and TRBJ2-1, reads KAGVTQTPRYLIKTRGQQVTLSCSPISGHRSVSWYQQTPGQGLQFLFEYFSETQRNKGNFPGRFSGRQFSNSRSEMNVSTLELGDSALYLCASSSGLAGGHEQFFGPGTRLTVL.

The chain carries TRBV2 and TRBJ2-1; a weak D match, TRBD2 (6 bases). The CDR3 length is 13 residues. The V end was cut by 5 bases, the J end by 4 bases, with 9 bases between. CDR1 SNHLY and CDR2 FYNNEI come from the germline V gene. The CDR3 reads CASSLAEYNEQFF. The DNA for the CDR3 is TGTGCCAGCAGTTTAGCGGAATACAATGAGCAGTTCTTC.

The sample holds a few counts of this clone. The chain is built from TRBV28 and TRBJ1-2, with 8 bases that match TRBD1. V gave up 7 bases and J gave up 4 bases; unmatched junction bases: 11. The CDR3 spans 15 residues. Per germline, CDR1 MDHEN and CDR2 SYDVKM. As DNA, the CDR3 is TGTGCCAGCATCACCTCTGGGACAGGAAGCTATGGCTACACCTTC. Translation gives CASITSGTGSYGYTF.

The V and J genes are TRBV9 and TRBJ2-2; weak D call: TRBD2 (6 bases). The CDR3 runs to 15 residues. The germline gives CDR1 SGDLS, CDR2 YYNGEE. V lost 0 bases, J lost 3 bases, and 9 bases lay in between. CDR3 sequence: CASSVGDLDTGELFF. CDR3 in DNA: TGTGCCAGCAGCGTAGGGGACTTGGACACCGGGGAGCTGTTTTTT.

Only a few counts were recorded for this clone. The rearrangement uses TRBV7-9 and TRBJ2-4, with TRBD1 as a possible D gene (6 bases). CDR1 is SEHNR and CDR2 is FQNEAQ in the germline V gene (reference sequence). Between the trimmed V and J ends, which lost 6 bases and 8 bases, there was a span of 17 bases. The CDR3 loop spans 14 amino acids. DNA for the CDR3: TGTGCCAGCAGTGCCCCCGGACAGTTGGACATTCAGTACTTC. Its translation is CASSAPGQLDIQYF.

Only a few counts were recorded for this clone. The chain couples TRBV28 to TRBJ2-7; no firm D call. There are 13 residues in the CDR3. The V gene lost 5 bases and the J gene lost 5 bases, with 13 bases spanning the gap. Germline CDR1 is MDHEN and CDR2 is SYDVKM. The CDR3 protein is CASSPHVADEQYF. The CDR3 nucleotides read TGTGCCAGCAGTCCCCATGTGGCGGACGAGCAGTACTTC.

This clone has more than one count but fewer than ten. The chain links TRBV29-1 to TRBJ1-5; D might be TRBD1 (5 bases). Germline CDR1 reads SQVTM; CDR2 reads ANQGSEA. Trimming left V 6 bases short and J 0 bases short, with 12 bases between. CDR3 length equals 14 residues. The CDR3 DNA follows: TGCAGCGTAAAAGTAGGGGATAGCAATCAGCCCCAGCATTTT. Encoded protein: CSVKVGDSNQPQHF.

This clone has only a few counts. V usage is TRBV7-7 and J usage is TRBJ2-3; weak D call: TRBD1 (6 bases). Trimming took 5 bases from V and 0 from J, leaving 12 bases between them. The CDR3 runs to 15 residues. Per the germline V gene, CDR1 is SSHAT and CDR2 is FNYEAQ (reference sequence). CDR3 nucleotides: TGTGCCAGCAGCCCTATGGACAGCAGCACAGATACGCAGTATTTT. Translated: CASSPMDSSTDTQYF. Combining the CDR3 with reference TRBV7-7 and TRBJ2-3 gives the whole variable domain GAGVSQSPRYKVTKRGQDVTLRCDPISSHATLYWYQQALGQGPEFLTYFNYEAQPDKSGLPSDRFSAERPEGSISTLTIQRTEQRDSAMYRCASSPMDSSTDTQYFGPGTRLTVL.

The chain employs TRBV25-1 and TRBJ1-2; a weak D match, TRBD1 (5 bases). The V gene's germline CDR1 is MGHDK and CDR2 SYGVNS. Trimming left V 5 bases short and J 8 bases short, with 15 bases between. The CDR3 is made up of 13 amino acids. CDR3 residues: CASSPGQGTGYTF. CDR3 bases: TGTGCCAGCAGTCCCGGCCAGGGCACGGGCTACACCTTC.

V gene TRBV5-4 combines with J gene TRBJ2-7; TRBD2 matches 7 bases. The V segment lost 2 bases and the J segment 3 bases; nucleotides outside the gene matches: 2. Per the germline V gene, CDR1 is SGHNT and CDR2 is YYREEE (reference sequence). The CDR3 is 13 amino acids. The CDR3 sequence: CASSFPSGYEQYF. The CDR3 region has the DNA TGTGCCAGCAGCTTCCCTAGCGGCTACGAGCAGTACTTC.

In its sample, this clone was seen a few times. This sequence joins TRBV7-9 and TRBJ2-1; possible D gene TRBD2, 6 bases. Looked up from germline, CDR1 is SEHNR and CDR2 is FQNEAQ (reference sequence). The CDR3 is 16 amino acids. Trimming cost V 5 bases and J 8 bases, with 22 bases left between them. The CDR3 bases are TGTGCCAGCAGCCCCGGGACGGGAGCAACTTGGCATGAGCAGTTCTTC. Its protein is CASSPGTGATWHEQFF.

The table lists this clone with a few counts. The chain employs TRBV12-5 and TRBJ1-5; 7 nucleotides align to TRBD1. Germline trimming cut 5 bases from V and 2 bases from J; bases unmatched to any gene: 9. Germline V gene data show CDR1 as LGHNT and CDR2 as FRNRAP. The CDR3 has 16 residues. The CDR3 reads CASGMLTGSGNQPQHF. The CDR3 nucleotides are TGTGCTAGTGGTATGCTGACAGGGTCTGGCAATCAGCCCCAGCATTTT.

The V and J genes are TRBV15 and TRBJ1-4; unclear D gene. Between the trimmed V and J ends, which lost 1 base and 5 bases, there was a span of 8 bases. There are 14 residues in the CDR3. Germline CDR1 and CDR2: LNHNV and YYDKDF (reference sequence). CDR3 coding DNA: TGTGCCACCAGCAGAGCCGGGTTGAATGAAAAACTGTTTTTT. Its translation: CATSRAGLNEKLFF. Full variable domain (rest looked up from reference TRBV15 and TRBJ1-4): DAMVIQNPRYQVTQFGKPVTLSCSQTLNHNVMYWYQQKSSQAPKLLFHYYDKDFNNEADTPDNFQSRRPNTSFCFLDIRSPGLGDTAMYLCATSRAGLNEKLFFGSGTQLSVL.

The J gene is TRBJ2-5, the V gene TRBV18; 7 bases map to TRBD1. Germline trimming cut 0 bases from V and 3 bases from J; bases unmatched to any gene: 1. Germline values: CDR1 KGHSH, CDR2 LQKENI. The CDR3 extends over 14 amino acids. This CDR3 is CASSPPGQKETQYF. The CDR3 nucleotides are TGTGCCAGCTCACCACCGGGACAGAAAGAGACCCAGTACTTC. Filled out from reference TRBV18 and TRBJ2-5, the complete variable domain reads NAGVMQNPRHLVRRRGQEARLRCSPMKGHSHVYWYRQLPEEGLKFMVYLQKENIIDESGMPKERFSAEFPKEGPSILRIQQVVRGDSAAYFCASSPPGQKETQYFGPGTRLLVL.

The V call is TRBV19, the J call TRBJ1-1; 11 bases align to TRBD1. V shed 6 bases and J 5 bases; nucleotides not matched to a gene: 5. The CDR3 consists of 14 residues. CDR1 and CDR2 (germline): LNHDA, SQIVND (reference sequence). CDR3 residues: CASSPDRGQTEAFF. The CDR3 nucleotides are TGTGCCAGTAGCCCGGACAGGGGGCAGACTGAAGCTTTCTTT.